A single sample is the source of the 26 T cell receptor beta chains below, sequenced in a study of OX40 agonist ivuxolimab in advanced cancers. TCRdb's table, derived via immunoSEQ multiplex PCR, lists solely in-frame clones and lacks some. In the table there are about 22,000 clones, about 82% of which are singletons. This specimen was CD4+ or CD8+ T cells sorted from blood, taken in a trial of the OX40 agonist ivuxolimab. The receptors were sampled from an adult with an advanced solid tumor such as melanoma, head and neck, liver or kidney cancer.

J is TRBJ2-7 and V is TRBV2, with TRBD1 matching over 9 bases. From germline, CDR1 is SNHLY and CDR2 FYNNEI. CDR3 length: 15 amino acids. After removal of 6 bases from V and 4 bases from J, the junction contained 10 bases not matched to a gene. The CDR3, as DNA: TGTGCCAGCAGGGGACCGGGACAGGGTCAGTACGAGCAGTACTTC. It specifies CASRGPGQGQYEQYF.

V and J are TRBV29-1 and TRBJ1-2; no firm D call. Germline-derived CDR1 and CDR2 are SQVTM and ANQGSEA. V was pared by 0 bases and J by 6 bases, with 5 bases between. There are 11 residues in the CDR3. CDR3 coding DNA: TGCAGCGTTGAAGAGGTCAATGGCTACACCTTC. Translated, it gives CSVEEVNGYTF.

The V gene is TRBV6-1, the J gene TRBJ1-5; D unclear. Trimming took 3 bases from V and 0 from J, leaving 6 bases between them. CDR1 is MNHNS, CDR2 SASEGT, per germline. The CDR3 consists of 14 residues. In nucleotides, the CDR3 is TGTGCCAGCAGTGAGGACGTTAGCAATCAGCCCCAGCATTTT. Translating it yields CASSEDVSNQPQHF.

This CDR3 is CASSYTQNTEAFF. CDR3 nucleotide sequence: TGTGCCAGTAGTTATACACAGAACACTGAAGCTTTCTTT. V usage is TRBV19 and J usage is TRBJ1-1; D is unresolved. Germline values: CDR1 LNHDA, CDR2 SQIVND (reference sequence). CDR3 length: 13 amino acids. Trimming removed 5 bases from V and 1 base from J, with 8 bases in between.

This clone came up once. J is TRBJ2-1 and V is TRBV19; D possibly corresponds to TRBD1 (5 bases). CDR1 is LNHDA and CDR2 is SQIVND in the germline V gene (reference sequence). CDR3 length equals 15 residues. The V end lost 6 bases, the J end lost 3 bases, and 15 bases lay between the germline ends. CDR3 protein: CASRQGRLIYNEQFF. As DNA, the CDR3 is TGTGCCAGTAGGCAGGGTAGGCTTATCTACAATGAGCAGTTCTTC.

This chain joins TRBV6-4 and TRBJ2-1; no reliable D call. Germline V gives CDR1 MRHNA, CDR2 SNTAGT. This CDR3 is built from 15 residues. The V end was cut by 8 bases, the J end by 0 bases, with 14 bases between. CDR3 loop: CASGWWRCSYNEQFF. The DNA of the CDR3 is TGTGCCAGCGGGTGGTGGCGCTGCTCCTACAATGAGCAGTTCTTC.

The chain links TRBV4-2 to TRBJ1-1; D remains ambiguous. The CDR3 is made up of 15 amino acids. V was clipped by 0 bases and J by 3 bases, with 11 bases between them. From germline, CDR1 is LGHNA and CDR2 YNFKEQ. CDR3 residues: CASSQDLGQDTEAFF. The CDR3 DNA reads as TGTGCCAGCAGCCAAGATCTTGGTCAAGACACTGAAGCTTTCTTT.

In its sample, this clone is medium-sized (0.01 to 0.1%). The chain has TRBV15 and TRBJ2-5, with D tentatively TRBD2 (6 bases). Germline V gene data show CDR1 as LNHNV and CDR2 as YYDKDF (reference sequence). The CDR3 consists of 13 residues. Trimming left V 4 bases short and J 5 bases short, with 11 bases between. The CDR3 DNA reads as TGTGCCACCAGCATGTATGGAGGGGAGACCCAGTACTTC. Residues: CATSMYGGETQYF.

To note about this clone: The junction differs from germline at one of its ends, possibly a read error. This rearrangement joins TRBV5-1 to TRBJ2-7, with D possibly called TRBD1 or TRBD2 (5 bases each). This CDR3 contains 14 residues. Germline V CDR1 and CDR2: SGHRS, YFSETQ. The CDR3 is CASSFGGVEYGQYF. The CDR3 nucleotides are TGCGCCAGCAGCTTTGGGGGTGTTGAGTACGGGCAGTACTTC.

The table lists this clone with a few counts. The V and J genes are TRBV4-3 and TRBJ1-1; D unclear. This CDR3 is built from 12 residues. Germline V gene lookup returns CDR1 LGHNA and CDR2 YSLEER. Trimming took off 0 bases at V and 5 bases at J, with 4 bases between the two ends. The CDR3 reads CASSQDGTEAFF. CDR3 nucleotides: TGCGCCAGCAGCCAAGATGGGACTGAAGCTTTCTTT.

Sample share makes this clone medium-sized. CDR3 nucleotide sequence: TGTGCCAGCAGGGCAGCTTATGGCTACACCTTC. Its translation: CASRAAYGYTF. The chain employs TRBV2 and TRBJ1-2, with no clear D. This CDR3 comprises 11 residues. Trimming took 6 bases from V and 5 from J, leaving 7 bases between them. CDR1 SNHLY and CDR2 FYNNEI come from the germline V gene.

The V call is TRBV4-2, the J call TRBJ2-2; no reliable D call. This CDR3 region has 13 residues. V was clipped by 4 bases and J by 3 bases, with 6 bases between them. Germline CDR1 reads LGHNA; CDR2 reads YNFKEQ. Here the CDR3 DNA reads TGTGCCAGCAGCCCCCTCTACACCGGGGAGCTGTTTTTT. Its protein product is CASSPLYTGELFF.

CDR3 bases: TGTGCCAGCACCGCCCGGGAGGATGGGGCCAACGTCCTGACTTTC. Amino acids: CASTAREDGANVLTF. The gene calls are TRBV9 and TRBJ2-6; 7 nucleotides match TRBD2. J gave up 3 bases and V 6 bases, and 6 bases lay outside the gene matches. The CDR3 loop spans 15 amino acids. Per germline, CDR1 SGDLS and CDR2 YYNGEE. The whole variable domain, filled in from reference TRBV9 and TRBJ2-6, reads DSGVTQTPKHLITATGQRVTLRCSPRSGDLSVYWYQQSLDQGLQFLIQYYNGEERAKGNILERFSAQQFPDLHSELNLSSLELGDSALYFCASTAREDGANVLTFGAGSRLTVL.

The chain couples TRBV7-8 to TRBJ2-1, with 7 bases aligning to TRBD2. The V gene's germline CDR1 is SGHVS and CDR2 FQNEAQ. V dropped 4 bases and J dropped 1; count of bases not matched to a gene: 4. The CDR3 is 15 amino acids. CDR3 loop: CASSSGLESYNEQFF. CDR3 DNA: TGTGCCAGCAGCTCCGGACTAGAGTCCTACAATGAGCAGTTCTTC. The full variable domain, with the rest looked up from reference TRBV7-8 and TRBJ2-1, is GAGVSQSPRYKVAKRGQDVALRCDPISGHVSLFWYQQALGQGPEFLTYFQNEAQLDKSGLPSDRFFAERPEGSVSTLKIQRTQQEDSAVYLCASSSGLESYNEQFFGPGTRLTVL.

As regards this clone: At one boundary the junction diverges from the germline segment, which might be a read error. The sample carries other DNA sequences with the same CDR3. V usage is TRBV6-5 and J usage is TRBJ1-1; 9 bases are shared with TRBD1. Germline V gives CDR1 MNHEY, CDR2 SVGAGI. The CDR3 is made up of 14 amino acids. The CDR3 sequence: CASSYNRGRTEAFF. CDR3 nucleotide sequence: TGTGCTAGCAGTTACAACAGGGGGCGGACTGAAGCTTTCTTT.

This clone came up once. This chain links TRBV6-6 with TRBJ2-1; the D call may be TRBD1 or TRBD2 (5 bases each). In germline, CDR1 is MNHNY, CDR2 SVGAGI (reference sequence). This CDR3 is 15 amino acids long. V gave up 2 bases and J gave up 9 bases, with 17 bases separating them. The CDR3, as DNA: TGTGCCAGCAGTTACCGGGCGGGCGATGGGGGTGAGCAGTTCTTC. This encodes CASSYRAGDGGEQFF.

V usage is TRBV27 and J usage is TRBJ1-1; 9 nucleotides align to TRBD1. In germline, CDR1 is MNHEY, CDR2 SMNVEV (reference sequence). J gave up 3 bases and V 7 bases, and 12 bases lay outside the gene matches. The CDR3 contains 16 residues. CDR3 sequence (DNA): TGTGCCAGCAAAGCGGGACAGGGCCATGGAGACACTGAAGCTTTCTTT. It encodes CASKAGQGHGDTEAFF.

The chain carries TRBV7-9 and TRBJ1-6; the D gene is possibly TRBD1 (6 bases). This CDR3 region has 16 residues. Germline CDR1 reads SEHNR; CDR2 reads FQNEAQ (reference sequence). V lost 4 bases and J 8 bases, leaving 18 bases between the germline ends. The CDR3 DNA reads as TGTGCCAGCAGCTGGGGCTCGACAGGCAGGGATTCACCCCTCCACTTT. Encoded protein: CASSWGSTGRDSPLHF.

The rearrangement joins TRBV5-1 to TRBJ2-7; 9 bases agree with TRBD2. Per germline, CDR1 SGHRS and CDR2 YFSETQ. V was clipped by 1 base and J by 5 bases; unmatched bases: 7. The length of the CDR3 is 15 residues. This CDR3 is CASSLWLAGHNEQYF. For the CDR3, the DNA is TGCGCCAGCAGCTTGTGGCTAGCGGGGCACAACGAGCAGTACTTC.

The rearrangement joins TRBV7-9 to TRBJ2-7, with 9 bases matching TRBD2. The germline V gene has CDR1 SEHNR and CDR2 FQNEAQ (reference sequence). V was clipped by 5 bases and J by 6 bases; unmatched bases: 11. This CDR3 spans 15 amino acids. CDR3 sequence reads: CASSHPQREAFEQYF. The CDR3 DNA reads as TGTGCCAGCAGCCACCCTCAGCGGGAGGCCTTCGAGCAGTACTTC. Using reference TRBV7-9 and TRBJ2-7 for the parts outside the CDR3, the full variable domain is DTGVSQNPRHKITKRGQNVTFRCDPISEHNRLYWYRQTLGQGPEFLTYFQNEAQLEKSRLLSDRFSAERPKGSFSTLEIQRTEQGDSAMYLCASSHPQREAFEQYFGPGTRLTVT.

This chain joins TRBV9 and TRBJ1-6; 7 nucleotides match TRBD1. V trimming: 4 bases; J trimming: 10 bases; junction bases outside the gene matches: 17. Germline lookup yields CDR1 SGDLS and CDR2 YYNGEE. The CDR3 has 17 amino acids. CDR3 amino acids: CASSPRDRYFNGSPLHF. In DNA, the CDR3 is TGTGCCAGCAGCCCCCGGGACAGATATTTTAATGGATCACCCCTCCACTTT.

The chain combines TRBV18 with TRBJ2-5; perhaps TRBD1 as D (6 bases). Germline CDR1 and CDR2: KGHSH and LQKENI. This CDR3 spans 14 amino acids. The V end lost 3 bases, the J end lost 1 base, and 9 bases lay between the germline ends. CDR3 nucleotide sequence: TGTGCCAGCTCACCCCTGGACAGCCAAGAGACCCAGTACTTC. Protein sequence: CASSPLDSQETQYF.

The chain has TRBV7-5 and TRBJ2-3; no check of the table's D call, TRBD2, against the DNA was made. TRBV7-5 is flagged as a pseudogene. CDR3 length: 17 amino acids. The CDR3 sequence is CVRSSTPLATSTDTQYF. As DNA, the CDR3 is TGTGTCAGAAGCTCCACACCCCTAGCGACTAGCACAGATACGCAGTATTTT.

This clone appeared once. A junction end diverges from the germline sequence, so it may reflect a read error. The J gene is TRBJ2-4, the V gene TRBV6-1, with D possibly TRBD2 on 5 matching bases. Germline CDR1 and CDR2: MNHNS and SASEGT. The CDR3 is 13 amino acids. As DNA, the CDR3 is TGTGCCAGCAGTGAAGCCGCGGGTATTCCGAAGTCCTTC. The encoded protein is CASSEAAGIPKSF.

This clone was observed a handful of times. The chain uses TRBV7-8 and TRBJ2-2; no firm D call. The V and J ends lost 8 bases and 7 bases respectively, with 11 bases between them. Germline V gene lookup returns CDR1 SGHVS and CDR2 FQNEAQ. CDR3 length: 12 amino acids. The CDR3 loop is CASQSLGGELFF. The DNA for the CDR3 is TGTGCCAGCCAATCCCTTGGCGGGGAGCTGTTTTTT. The full variable domain, in which reference TRBV7-8 and TRBJ2-2 provide the parts outside the CDR3, is GAGVSQSPRYKVAKRGQDVALRCDPISGHVSLFWYQQALGQGPEFLTYFQNEAQLDKSGLPSDRFFAERPEGSVSTLKIQRTQQEDSAVYLCASQSLGGELFFGEGSRLTVL.

The V gene is TRBV29-1, the J gene TRBJ2-7; D is unclear. Trimming took 8 bases from V and 1 from J, leaving 15 bases between them. CDR3 size: 13 residues. Germline assignment: CDR1 SQVTM and CDR2 ANQGSEA. The CDR3 here is CSQQINCSYEQYF. The CDR3 DNA reads TGCAGCCAACAAATCAATTGTTCCTACGAGCAGTACTTC.